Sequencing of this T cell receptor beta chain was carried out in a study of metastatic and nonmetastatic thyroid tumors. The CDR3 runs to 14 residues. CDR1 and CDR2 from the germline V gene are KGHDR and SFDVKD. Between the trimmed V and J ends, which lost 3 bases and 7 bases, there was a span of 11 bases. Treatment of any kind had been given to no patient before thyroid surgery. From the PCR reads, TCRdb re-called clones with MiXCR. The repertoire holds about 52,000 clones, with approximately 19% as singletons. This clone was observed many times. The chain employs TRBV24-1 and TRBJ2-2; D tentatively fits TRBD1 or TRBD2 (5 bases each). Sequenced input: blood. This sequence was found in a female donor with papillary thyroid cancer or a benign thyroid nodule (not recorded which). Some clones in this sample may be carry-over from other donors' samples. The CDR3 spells CATSDRTGHGELFF. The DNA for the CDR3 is TGTGCCACCAGTGATCGGACGGGGCACGGGGAGCTGTTTTTT.